This TCR beta chain was sequenced in a study of T cells in Graves' hyperthyroidism and ophthalmopathy. Study results and limitations: Separation of ophthalmopathy from stable hyperthyroidism was achieved by a 13 V-J model.

Germline V gene lookup returns CDR1 SGHRS and CDR2 YFSETQ. The CDR3 runs 15 residues. A note on this clonotype: Its antigen is undetermined.

Regions amplified from RNA transcripts were the TCR beta CDR3 regions. The HTBI set primed first-round TCR CDR3 RT-PCR. TCRdb redid the calling of the multiplex PCR reads with MiXCR, one entry per CDR3 protein. The sample holds around 400,000 distinct CDR3 sequences; about 25% are singletons and the top ten take more than 60%. Stable Graves' hyperthyroidism denoted no ophthalmopathy progression over 18 months. Participants, patients aged 18 to 65, had newly diagnosed hyperthyroidism with a duration under 2 months. This chain uses TRBV5-1 with TRBJ2-1; tentative D call: TRBD1 (5 bases). The J call is uncertain, as TRBJ2-7 better fits the DNA end. The origin of this receptor is a man aged 45-65 years with Graves' hyperthyroidism. Sequenced material: blood. Here the CDR3 DNA reads TGCGCCAGCAGCTTGCATCAGGGAAATTTCAATGAGCAGTACTTC. Residues: CASSLHQGNFNEQYF.